This T cell receptor (beta chain) was recovered during a study of cytomegalovirus exposure and HLA in healthy donors. Notes on the study in general: According to the study, some 160 TCR beta chains were cytomegalovirus-associated.

Donors showed nominal health when sampled, although they likely had unrecorded immune exposures. V shed 4 bases and J 5 bases; nucleotides not matched to a gene: 14. Germline V gene data show CDR1 as GTSNPN and CDR2 as SVGIG (reference sequence). The CDR3 length is 16 residues. Comments on this clone: Antigen specificity is unknown.

Both 60 Vbeta primers and 13 Jbeta primers went into the PCR. How the authors handled the data: An analysis that came later counted roughly 80 million unique TCR beta chains, approximately 12 million shared. Generated by immunoSEQ multiplex PCR, the TCRdb table keeps only in-frame clones and is missing some. Clone size and V and J calls were adopted from that table, with D and trimming inferred from the DNA. This sample yields roughly 98,000 clones, of which approximately 75% are seen a single time; less than 15% belongs to the top ten. The specimen sequenced was PBMCs. The TCR originated in a woman aged 70-85 years in good health and CMV-seropositive. The V and J genes are TRBV30 and TRBJ2-5; 9 bases line up with TRBD2. This chain's CDR3 is CAWTKTSGYRGETQYF. DNA of the CDR3: TGTGCCTGGACCAAGACTAGCGGCTATCGGGGGGAGACCCAGTACTTC.